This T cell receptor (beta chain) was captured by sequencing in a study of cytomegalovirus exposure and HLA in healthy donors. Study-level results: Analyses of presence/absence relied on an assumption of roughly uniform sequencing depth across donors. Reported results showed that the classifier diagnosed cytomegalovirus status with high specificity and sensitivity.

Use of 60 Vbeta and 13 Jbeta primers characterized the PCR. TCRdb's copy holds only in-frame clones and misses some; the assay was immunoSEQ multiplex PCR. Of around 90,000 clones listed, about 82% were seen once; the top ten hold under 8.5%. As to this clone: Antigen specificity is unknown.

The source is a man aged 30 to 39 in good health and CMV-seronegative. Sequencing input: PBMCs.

CDR3 amino acids: CASSLGQGYSYEQYF. In DNA, the CDR3 is TGTGCCAGCAGCTTGGGTCAGGGGTACTCCTACGAGCAGTACTTC. This rearrangement joins TRBV5-5 to TRBJ2-7; D might be TRBD1 (6 bases). The V and J ends lost 0 bases and 0 bases respectively, with 10 bases between them. CDR1 is SGHKS and CDR2 is YYEKEE in the germline V gene (reference sequence). The CDR3 spans 15 residues.